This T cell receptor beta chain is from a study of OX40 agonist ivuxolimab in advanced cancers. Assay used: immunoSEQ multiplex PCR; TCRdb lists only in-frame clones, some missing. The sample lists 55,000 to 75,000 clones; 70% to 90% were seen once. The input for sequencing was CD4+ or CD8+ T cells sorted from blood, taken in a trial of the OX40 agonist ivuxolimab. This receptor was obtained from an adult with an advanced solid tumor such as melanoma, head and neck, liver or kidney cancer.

Here the CDR3 reads CASSAPLSGSETQYF. In nucleotides, the CDR3 is TGCGCCAGCAGCGCACCTCTTTCCGGCTCTGAGACCCAGTACTTC. The chain links TRBV5-1 to TRBJ2-5; no definite D call. V dropped 4 bases and J dropped 5 bases, with 18 bases sitting between them. CDR1 is SGHRS, CDR2 YFSETQ, per germline. This CDR3 spans 15 amino acids.